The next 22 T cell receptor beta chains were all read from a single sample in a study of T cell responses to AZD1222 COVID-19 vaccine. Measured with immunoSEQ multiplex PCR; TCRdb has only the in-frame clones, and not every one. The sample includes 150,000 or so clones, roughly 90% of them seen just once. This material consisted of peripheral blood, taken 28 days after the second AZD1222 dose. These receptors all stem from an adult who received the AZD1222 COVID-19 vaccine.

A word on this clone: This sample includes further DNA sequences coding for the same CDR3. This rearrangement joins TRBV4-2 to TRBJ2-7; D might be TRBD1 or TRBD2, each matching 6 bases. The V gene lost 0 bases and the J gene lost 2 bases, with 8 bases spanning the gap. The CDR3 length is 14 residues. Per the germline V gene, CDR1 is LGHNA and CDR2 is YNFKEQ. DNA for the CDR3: TGTGCCAGCAGCCAAGAAGGGGGGACCTACGAGCAGTACTTC. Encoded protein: CASSQEGGTYEQYF.

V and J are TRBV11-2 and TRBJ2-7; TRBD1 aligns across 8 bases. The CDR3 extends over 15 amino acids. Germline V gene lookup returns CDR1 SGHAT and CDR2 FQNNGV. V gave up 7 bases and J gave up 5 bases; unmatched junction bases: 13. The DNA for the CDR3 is TGTGCCAGCAAGACCGACAGGGGCCCTTTGGACGAGCAGTACTTC. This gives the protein CASKTDRGPLDEQYF.

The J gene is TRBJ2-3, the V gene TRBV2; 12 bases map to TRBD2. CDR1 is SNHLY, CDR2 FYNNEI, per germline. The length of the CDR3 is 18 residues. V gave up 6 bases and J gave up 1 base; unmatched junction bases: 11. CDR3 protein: CASRPSGREVRGTDTQYF. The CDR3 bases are TGTGCCAGCAGACCTAGCGGGAGGGAGGTCAGGGGCACAGATACGCAGTATTTT.

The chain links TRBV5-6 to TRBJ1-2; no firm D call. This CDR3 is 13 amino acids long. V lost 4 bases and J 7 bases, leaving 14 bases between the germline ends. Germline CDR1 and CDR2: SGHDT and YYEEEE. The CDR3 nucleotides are TGTGCCAGCAGCCCGGAGACGAATACTGGCTACACCTTC. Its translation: CASSPETNTGYTF.

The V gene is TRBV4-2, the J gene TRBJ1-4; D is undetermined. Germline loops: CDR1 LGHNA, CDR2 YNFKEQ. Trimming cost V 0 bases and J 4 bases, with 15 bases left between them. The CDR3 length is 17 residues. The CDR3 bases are TGTGCCAGCAGCCAAGAAGGTCCAGGACGGAATAATGAAAAACTGTTTTTT. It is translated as CASSQEGPGRNNEKLFF.

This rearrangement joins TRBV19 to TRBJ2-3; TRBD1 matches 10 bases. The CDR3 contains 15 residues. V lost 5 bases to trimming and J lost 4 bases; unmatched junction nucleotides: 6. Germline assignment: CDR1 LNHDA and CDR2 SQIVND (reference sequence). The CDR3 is CASSGGQGFADTQYF. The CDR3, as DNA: TGTGCCAGTAGTGGGGGACAGGGGTTCGCAGATACGCAGTATTTT.

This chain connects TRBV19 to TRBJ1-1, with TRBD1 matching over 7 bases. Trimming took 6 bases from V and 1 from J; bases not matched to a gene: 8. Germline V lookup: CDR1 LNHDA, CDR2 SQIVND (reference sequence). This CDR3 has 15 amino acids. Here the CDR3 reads CASSVNRGQNTEAFF. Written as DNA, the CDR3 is TGTGCCAGTAGCGTCAACAGGGGTCAGAACACTGAAGCTTTCTTT. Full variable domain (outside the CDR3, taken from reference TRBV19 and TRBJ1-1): DGGITQSPKYLFRKEGQNVTLSCEQNLNHDAMYWYRQDPGQGLRLIYYSQIVNDFQKGDIAEGYSVSREKKESFPLTVTSAQKNPTAFYLCASSVNRGQNTEAFFGQGTRLTVV.

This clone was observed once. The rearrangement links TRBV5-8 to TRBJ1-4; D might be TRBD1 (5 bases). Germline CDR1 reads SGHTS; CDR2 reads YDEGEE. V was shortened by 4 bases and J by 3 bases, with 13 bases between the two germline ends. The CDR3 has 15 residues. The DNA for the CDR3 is TGTGCCAGCAGCCCTGGGGGGACTCCTAATGAAAAACTGTTTTTT. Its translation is CASSPGGTPNEKLFF.

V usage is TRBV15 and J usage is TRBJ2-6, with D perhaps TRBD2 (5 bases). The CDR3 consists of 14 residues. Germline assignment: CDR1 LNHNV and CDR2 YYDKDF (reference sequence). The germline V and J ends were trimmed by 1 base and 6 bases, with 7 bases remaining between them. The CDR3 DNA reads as TGTGCCACCAGCAGAGGACGGGAGGCCAACGTCCTGACTTTC. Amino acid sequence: CATSRGREANVLTF.

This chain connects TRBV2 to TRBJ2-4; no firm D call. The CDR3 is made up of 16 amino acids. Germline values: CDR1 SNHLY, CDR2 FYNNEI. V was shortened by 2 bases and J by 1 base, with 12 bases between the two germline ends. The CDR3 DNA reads TGTGCCAGCAGTGAAAGGTTAAAGGAGGCCAAAAACATTCAGTACTTC. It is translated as CASSERLKEAKNIQYF.

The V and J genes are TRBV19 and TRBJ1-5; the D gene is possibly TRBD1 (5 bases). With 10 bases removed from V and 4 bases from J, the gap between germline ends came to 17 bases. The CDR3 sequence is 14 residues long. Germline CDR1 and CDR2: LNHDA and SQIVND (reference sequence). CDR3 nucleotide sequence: TGTGCCACCTATTCCAGGGCGGGGAATCAGCCCCAGCATTTT. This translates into CATYSRAGNQPQHF.

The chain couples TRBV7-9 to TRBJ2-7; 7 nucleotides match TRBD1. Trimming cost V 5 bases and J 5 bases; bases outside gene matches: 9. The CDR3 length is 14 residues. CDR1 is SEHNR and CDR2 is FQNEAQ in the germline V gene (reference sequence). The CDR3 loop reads CASSRQTGMDEQYF. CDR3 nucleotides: TGTGCCAGCAGCCGCCAGACAGGGATGGACGAGCAGTACTTC.

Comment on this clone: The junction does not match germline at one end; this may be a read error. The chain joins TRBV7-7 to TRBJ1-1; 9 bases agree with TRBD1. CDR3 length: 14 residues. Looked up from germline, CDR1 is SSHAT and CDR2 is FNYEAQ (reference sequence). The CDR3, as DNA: TGTGCTAGCAGTAAACAGGGGGCGCGTGCTGAAGCTTTCTTT. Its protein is CASSKQGARAEAFF.

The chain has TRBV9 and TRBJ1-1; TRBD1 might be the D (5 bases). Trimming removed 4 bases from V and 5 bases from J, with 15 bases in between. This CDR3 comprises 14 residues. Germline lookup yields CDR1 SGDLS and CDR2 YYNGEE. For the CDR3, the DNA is TGTGCCAGCAGCTCGGGGATGCGGGGGACTGAAGCTTTCTTT. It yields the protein CASSSGMRGTEAFF.

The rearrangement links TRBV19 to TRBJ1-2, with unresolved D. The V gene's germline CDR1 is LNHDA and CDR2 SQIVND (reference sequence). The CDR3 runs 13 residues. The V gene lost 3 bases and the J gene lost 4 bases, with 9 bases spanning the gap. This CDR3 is CASSISGIYGYTF. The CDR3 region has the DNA TGTGCCAGTAGTATCTCTGGGATCTATGGCTACACCTTC. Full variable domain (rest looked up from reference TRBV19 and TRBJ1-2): DGGITQSPKYLFRKEGQNVTLSCEQNLNHDAMYWYRQDPGQGLRLIYYSQIVNDFQKGDIAEGYSVSREKKESFPLTVTSAQKNPTAFYLCASSISGIYGYTFGSGTRLTVV.

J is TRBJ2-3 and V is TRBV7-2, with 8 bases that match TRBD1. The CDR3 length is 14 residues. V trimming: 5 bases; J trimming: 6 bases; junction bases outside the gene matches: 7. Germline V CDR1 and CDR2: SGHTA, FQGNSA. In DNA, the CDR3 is TGTGCCAGCAGCGCGGACAGGGTTATGGATACGCAGTATTTT. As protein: CASSADRVMDTQYF. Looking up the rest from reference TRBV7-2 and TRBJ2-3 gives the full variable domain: GAGVSQSPSNKVTEKGKDVELRCDPISGHTALYWYRQSLGQGLEFLIYFQGNSAPDKSGLPSDRFSAERTGGSVSTLTIQRTQQEDSAVYLCASSADRVMDTQYFGPGTRLTVL.

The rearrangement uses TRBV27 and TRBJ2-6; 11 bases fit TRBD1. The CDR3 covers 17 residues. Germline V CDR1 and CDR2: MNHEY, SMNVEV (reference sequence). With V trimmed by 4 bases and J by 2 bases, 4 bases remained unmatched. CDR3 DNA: TGTGCCAGCAGTTCGGGACAGGGGGTCACTGGGGCCAACGTCCTGACTTTC. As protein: CASSSGQGVTGANVLTF.

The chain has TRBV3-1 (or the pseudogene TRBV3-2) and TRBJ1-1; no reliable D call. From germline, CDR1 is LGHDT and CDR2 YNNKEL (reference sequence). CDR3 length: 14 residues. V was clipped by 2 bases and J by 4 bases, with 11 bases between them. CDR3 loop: CASSQFGVATEAFF. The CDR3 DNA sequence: TGTGCCAGCAGCCAATTTGGGGTGGCCACTGAAGCTTTCTTT.

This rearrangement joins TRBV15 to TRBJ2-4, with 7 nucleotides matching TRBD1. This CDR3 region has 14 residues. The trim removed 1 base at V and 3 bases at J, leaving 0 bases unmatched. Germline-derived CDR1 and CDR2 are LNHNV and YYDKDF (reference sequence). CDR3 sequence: CATSRGTGKNIQYF. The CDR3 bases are TGTGCCACCAGCAGAGGGACAGGCAAAAACATTCAGTACTTC.

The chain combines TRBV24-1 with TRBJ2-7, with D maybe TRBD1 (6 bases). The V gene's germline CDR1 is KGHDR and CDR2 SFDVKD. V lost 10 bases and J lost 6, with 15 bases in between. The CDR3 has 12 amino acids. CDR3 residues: CATATGLGEQYF. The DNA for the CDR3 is TGTGCCACAGCGACAGGTTTGGGCGAGCAGTACTTC.

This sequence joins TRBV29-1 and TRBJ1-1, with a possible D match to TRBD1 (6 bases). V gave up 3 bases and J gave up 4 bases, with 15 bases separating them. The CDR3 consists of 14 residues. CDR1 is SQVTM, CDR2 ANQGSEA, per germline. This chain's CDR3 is CSVDLTGLSTEAFF. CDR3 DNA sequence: TGCAGCGTTGATCTTACAGGGCTGAGCACTGAAGCTTTCTTT.

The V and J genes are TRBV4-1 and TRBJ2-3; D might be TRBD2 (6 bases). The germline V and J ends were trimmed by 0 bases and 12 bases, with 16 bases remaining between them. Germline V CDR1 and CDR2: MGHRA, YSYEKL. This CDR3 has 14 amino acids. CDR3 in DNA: TGCGCCAGCAGCCAAGAGGGCGGGACGACGGGTCAGTATTTT. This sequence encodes CASSQEGGTTGQYF.